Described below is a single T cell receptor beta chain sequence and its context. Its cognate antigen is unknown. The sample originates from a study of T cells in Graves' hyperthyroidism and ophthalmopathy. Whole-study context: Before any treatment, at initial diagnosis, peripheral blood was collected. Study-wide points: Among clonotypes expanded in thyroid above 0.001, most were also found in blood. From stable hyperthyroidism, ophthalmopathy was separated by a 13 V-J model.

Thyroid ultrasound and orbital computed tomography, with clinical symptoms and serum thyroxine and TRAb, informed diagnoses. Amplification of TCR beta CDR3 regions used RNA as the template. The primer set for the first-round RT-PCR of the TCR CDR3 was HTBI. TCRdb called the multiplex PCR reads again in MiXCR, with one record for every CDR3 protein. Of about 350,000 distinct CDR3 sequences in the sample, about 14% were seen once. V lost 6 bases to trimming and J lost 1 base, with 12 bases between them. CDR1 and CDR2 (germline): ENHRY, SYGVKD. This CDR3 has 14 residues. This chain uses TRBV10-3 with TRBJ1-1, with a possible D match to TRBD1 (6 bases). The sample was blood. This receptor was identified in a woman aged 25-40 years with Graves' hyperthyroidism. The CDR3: CAIRITGRNTEAFF. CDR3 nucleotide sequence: TGTGCCATCAGGATAACAGGGAGGAACACTGAAGCTTTCTTT.